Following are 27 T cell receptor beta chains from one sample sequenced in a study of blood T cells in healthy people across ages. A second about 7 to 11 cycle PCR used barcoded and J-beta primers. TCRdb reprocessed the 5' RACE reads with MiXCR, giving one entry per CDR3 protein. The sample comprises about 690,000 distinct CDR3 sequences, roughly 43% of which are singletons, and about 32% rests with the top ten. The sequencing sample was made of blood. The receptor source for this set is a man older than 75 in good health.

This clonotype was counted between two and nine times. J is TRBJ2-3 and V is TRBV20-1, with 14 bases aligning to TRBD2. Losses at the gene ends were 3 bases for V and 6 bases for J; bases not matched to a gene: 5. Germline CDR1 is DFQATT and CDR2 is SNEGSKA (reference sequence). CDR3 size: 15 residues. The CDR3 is CSARRLAGGFDTQYF. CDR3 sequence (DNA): TGCAGTGCTAGGCGACTAGCGGGAGGGTTCGATACGCAGTATTTT.

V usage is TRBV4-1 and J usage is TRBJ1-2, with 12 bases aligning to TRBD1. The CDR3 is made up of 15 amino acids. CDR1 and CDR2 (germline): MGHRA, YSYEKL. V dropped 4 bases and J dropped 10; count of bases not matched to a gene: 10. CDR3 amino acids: CASSRLPGTGGVYTF. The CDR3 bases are TGCGCCAGCAGCCGCCTCCCCGGGACAGGGGGCGTCTACACCTTC.

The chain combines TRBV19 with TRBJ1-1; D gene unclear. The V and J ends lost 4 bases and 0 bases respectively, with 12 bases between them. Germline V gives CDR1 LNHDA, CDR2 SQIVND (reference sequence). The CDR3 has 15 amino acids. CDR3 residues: CASSNTAGVNTEAFF. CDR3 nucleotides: TGTGCCAGTAGTAATACGGCTGGAGTGAACACTGAAGCTTTCTTT.

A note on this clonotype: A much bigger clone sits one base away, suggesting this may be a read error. CDR3 nucleotides: TGTGCCAGCAGCACCCGGACAGGGGGTCTCTTCCAAGGGACCCAGTACTTC. It translates to CASSTRTGGLFQGTQYF. The chain recombines TRBV3-1 with TRBJ2-5, with 10 bases that match TRBD1. The CDR3 contains 17 residues. CDR1 and CDR2 (germline): LGHDT, YNNKEL (reference sequence).

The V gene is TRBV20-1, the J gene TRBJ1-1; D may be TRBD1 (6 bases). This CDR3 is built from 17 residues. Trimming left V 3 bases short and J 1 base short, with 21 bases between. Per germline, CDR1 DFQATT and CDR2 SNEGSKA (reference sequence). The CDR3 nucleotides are TGCAGTGCTAGTCCCCTCTACTTGACAGGACAGAACACTGAAGCTTTCTTT. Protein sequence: CSASPLYLTGQNTEAFF.

Written as DNA, the CDR3 is TGCGCCAGCAGCCAGACCACTAGCGGGGACCGCACAGATACGCAGTATTTT. It specifies CASSQTTSGDRTDTQYF. The V call is TRBV4-1, the J call TRBJ2-3; 10 nucleotides agree with TRBD2. Germline V gives CDR1 MGHRA, CDR2 YSYEKL. Trimming at V came to 3 bases and at J to 1 base, leaving 7 bases not matched to a gene. CDR3 length: 17 residues.

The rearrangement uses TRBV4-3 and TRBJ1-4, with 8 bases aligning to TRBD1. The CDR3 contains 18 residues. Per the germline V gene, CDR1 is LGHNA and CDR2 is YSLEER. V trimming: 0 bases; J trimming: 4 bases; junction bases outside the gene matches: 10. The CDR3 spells CASSQDPQGAKYNEKLFF. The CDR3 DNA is TGCGCCAGCAGCCAAGATCCTCAGGGGGCGAAATATAATGAAAAACTGTTTTTT.

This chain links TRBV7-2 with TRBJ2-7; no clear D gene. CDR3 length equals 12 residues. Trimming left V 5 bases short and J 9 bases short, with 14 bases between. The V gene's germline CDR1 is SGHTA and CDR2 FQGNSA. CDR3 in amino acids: CASSPSGQRQYF. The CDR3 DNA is TGTGCCAGCAGCCCCTCCGGCCAGCGGCAGTACTTC.

The CDR3 spells CSVETPSGGRYNEQFF. CDR3 coding DNA: TGCAGCGTTGAAACCCCGAGCGGGGGACGCTACAATGAGCAGTTCTTC. This chain uses TRBV29-1 with TRBJ2-1; 8 bases match TRBD2. V lost 2 bases and J lost 3; bases outside the gene matches: 9. CDR1 and CDR2 from the germline V gene are SQVTM and ANQGSEA. CDR3 size: 16 residues.

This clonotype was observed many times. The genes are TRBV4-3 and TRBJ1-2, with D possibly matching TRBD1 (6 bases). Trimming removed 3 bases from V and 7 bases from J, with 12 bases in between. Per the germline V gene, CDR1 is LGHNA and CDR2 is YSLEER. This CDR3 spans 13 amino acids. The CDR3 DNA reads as TGCGCCAGCAGCCATGGTGGGGGCAGTGGCTACACCTTC. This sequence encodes CASSHGGGSGYTF.

The CDR3 DNA reads as TGCAGCGTTGAAGATTCGTGGACTAGCGTAGCCACAGATACGCAGTATTTT. Its protein product is CSVEDSWTSVATDTQYF. V and J are TRBV29-1 and TRBJ2-3; 9 nucleotides agree with TRBD2. Germline-derived CDR1 and CDR2 are SQVTM and ANQGSEA. With 0 bases clipped from V and 2 bases from J, the junction kept 9 bases outside the gene matches. This CDR3 spans 17 amino acids.

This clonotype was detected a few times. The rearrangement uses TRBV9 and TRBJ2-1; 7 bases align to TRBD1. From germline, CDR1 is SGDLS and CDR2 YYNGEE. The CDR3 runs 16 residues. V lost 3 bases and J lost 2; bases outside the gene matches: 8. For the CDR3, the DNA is TGTGCCAGCAGCGCAACGGACAGGTTGACCTACAATGAGCAGTTCTTC. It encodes CASSATDRLTYNEQFF.

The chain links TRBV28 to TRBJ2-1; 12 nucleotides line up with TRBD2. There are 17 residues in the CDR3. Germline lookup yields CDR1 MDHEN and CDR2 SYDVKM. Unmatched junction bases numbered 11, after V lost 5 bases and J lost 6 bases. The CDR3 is CASSILAGGELVNEQFF. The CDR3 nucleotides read TGTGCCAGCAGTATACTAGCGGGAGGAGAGCTGGTCAATGAGCAGTTCTTC.

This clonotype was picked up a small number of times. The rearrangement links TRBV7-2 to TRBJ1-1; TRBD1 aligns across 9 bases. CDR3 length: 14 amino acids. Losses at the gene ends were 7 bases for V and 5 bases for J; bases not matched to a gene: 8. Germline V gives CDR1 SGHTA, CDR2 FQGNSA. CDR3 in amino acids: CASTADRGVTEAFF. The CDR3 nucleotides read TGTGCCAGCACCGCTGACAGGGGGGTGACTGAAGCTTTCTTT.

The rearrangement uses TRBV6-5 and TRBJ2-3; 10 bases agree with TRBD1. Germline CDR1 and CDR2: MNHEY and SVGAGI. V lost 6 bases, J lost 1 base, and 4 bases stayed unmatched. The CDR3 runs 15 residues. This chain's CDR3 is CASRQDRGRTDTQYF. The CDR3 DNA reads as TGTGCCAGCAGGCAAGACAGGGGGCGCACAGATACGCAGTATTTT.

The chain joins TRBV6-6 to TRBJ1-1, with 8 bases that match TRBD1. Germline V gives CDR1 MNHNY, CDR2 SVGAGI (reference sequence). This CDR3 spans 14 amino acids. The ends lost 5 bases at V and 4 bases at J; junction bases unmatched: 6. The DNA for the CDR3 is TGTGCCAGCAGTGATACAGGGGGAGGCACTGAAGCTTTCTTT. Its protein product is CASSDTGGGTEAFF.

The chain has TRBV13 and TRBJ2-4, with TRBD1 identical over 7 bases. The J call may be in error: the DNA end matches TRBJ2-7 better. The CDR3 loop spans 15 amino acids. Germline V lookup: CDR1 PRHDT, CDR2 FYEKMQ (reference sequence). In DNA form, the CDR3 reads TGTGCCAGCAGCTTAGTGGGGACAGAAAGGTACGAGCAGTACTTC. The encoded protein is CASSLVGTERYEQYF.

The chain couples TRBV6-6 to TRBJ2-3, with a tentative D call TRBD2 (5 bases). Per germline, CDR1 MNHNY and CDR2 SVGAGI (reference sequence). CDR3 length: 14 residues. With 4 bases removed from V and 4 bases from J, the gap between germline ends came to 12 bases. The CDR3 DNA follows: TGTGCCAGCAGTTTAGGGAGTCTCGCAGATACGCAGTATTTT. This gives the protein CASSLGSLADTQYF.

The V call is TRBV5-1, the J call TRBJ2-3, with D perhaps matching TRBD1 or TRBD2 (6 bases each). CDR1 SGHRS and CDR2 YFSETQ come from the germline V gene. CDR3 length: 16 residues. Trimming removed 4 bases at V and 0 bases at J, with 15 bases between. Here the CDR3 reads CASSAGTPSSTDTQYF. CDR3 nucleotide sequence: TGCGCCAGCAGCGCGGGGACACCATCGAGCACAGATACGCAGTATTTT.

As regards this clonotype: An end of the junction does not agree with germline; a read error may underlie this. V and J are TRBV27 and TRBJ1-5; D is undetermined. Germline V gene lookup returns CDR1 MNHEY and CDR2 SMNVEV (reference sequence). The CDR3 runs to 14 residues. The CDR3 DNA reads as TGTGCCAGTAGTTTATCCGGGCTAAATCAGCCCCAGCATTTT. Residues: CASSLSGLNQPQHF.

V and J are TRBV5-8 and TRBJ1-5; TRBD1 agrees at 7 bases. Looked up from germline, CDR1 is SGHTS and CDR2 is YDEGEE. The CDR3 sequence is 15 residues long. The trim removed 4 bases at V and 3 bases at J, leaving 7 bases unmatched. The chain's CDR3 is CASSQLGQHNQPQHF. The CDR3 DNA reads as TGTGCCAGCAGCCAACTGGGACAGCACAATCAGCCCCAGCATTTT.

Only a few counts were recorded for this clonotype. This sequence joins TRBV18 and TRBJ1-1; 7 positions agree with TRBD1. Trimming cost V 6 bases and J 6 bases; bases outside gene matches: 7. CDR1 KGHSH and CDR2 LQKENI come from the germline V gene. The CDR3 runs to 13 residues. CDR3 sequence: CASSVQGKAEAFF. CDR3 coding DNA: TGTGCCAGCTCGGTACAGGGGAAAGCTGAAGCTTTCTTT.

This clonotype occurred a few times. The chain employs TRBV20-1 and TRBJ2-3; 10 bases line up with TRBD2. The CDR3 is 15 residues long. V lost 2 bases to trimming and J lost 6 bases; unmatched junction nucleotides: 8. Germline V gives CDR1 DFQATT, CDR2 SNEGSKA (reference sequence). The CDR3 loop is CSARIRLAGVDTQYF. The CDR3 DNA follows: TGCAGTGCTAGAATCCGGCTAGCGGGGGTGGATACGCAGTATTTT.

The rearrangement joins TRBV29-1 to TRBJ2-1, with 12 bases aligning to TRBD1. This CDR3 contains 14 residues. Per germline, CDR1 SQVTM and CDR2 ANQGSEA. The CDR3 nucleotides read TGCAGGGCGGGGGGGACAGGGGGCTTCAATGAGCAGTTCTTC. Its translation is CRAGGTGGFNEQFF.

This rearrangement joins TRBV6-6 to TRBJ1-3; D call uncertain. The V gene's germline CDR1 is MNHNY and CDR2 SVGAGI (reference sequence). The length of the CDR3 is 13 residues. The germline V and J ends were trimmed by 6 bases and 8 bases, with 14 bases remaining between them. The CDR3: CASSRGGGYTIYF. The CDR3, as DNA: TGTGCCAGCAGCCGGGGAGGAGGGTACACCATATATTTT.

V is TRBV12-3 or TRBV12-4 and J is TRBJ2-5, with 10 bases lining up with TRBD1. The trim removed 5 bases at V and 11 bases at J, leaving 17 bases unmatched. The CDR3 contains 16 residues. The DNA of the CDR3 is TGTGCCAGCAGTAGCCCGGACAGGGGGGCTTACAATGAGCAGTACTTC. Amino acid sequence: CASSSPDRGAYNEQYF.

CDR3 sequence (DNA): TGTGCCAGCAGTTACCCCCTAGGGGGCAGCCCACTAGCCAAAAACATTCAGTACTTC. Protein sequence: CASSYPLGGSPLAKNIQYF. The chain links TRBV6-2 or TRBV6-3 to TRBJ2-4; 7 bases agree with TRBD1. This CDR3 has 19 amino acids. Losses at the gene ends were 2 bases for V and 0 bases for J; bases not matched to a gene: 13. CDR1 and CDR2 from the germline V gene are MNHEY and SVGEGT.